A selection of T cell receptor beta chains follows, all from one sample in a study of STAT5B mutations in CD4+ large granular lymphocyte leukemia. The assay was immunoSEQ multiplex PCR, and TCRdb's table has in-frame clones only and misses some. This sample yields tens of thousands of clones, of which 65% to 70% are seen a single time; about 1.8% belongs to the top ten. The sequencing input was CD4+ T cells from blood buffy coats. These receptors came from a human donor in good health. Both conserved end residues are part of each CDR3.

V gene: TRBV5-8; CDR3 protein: CASSLEPGRREAFF
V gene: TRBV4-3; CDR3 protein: CASSQRQILNEKLFF
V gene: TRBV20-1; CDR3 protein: CSARENEQFF
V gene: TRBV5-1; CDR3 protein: CASSLQEPNYGYTF
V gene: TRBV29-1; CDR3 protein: CSIGGSSGYTF
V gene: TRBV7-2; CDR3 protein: CASSLAAGGTYNEQFF
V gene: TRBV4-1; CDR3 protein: CASSQGPLSTDTQYF
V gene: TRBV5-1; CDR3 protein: CASSSGGPTDTQYF
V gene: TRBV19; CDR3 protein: CASYRGPGYGYTF
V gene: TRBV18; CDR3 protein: CASSPRGDNYGYTF
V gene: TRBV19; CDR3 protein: CASSKIGQGSLNEQFF
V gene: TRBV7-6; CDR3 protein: CASSLTGLPAETQYF
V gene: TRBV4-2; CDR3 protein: CASSQEQGSSYEQYF
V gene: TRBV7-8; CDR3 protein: CASSLDRFKETQYF
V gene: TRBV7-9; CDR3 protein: CASSSQGKQPQHF
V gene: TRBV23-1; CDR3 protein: CASNQRGQVWAYEQYF
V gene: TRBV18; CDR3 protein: CASSTAQGTSYNEKLFF
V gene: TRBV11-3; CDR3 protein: CAIRGRTGELFF
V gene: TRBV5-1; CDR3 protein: CASSIDRAETQYF
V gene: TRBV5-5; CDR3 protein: CASSLLLGDTQYF
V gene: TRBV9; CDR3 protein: CASSQDGSSYNEQFF
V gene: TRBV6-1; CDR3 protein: CASRQAGSLGEQYF
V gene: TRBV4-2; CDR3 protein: CASSPSPRAPGEDEQYF
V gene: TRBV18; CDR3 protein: CASSPVTGGQETQYF
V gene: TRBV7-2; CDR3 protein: CASSPWGGGTDTQYF
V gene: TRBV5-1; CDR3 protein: CASSLTTGVVNTEAFF
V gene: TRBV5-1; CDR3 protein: CASSPDGWSSYEQYF
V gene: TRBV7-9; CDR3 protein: CASRLSGGANGELFF
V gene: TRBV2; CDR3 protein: CASGTGYTEAFF
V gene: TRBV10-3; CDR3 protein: CAIRASGEGDTQYF
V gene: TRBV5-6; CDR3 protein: CASSLLGGVREQFF
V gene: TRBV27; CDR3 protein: CASSWRESGELFF
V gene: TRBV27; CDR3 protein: CASRDGTGLSYEQYF
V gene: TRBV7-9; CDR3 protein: CASSSQEGGDEKLFF
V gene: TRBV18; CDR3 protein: CASSRSPLSQGNEQFF
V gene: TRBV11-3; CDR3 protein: CASSPPGTAAAEDF
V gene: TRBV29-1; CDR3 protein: CSVDGQGKDTQYF
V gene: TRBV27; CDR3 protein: CASSLLGQGNTEAFF
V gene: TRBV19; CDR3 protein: CASSARPGGEQFF
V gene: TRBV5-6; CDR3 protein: CASSLRDRANQPQHF
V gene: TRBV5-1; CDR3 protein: CASSPRTSGTTDTQYF
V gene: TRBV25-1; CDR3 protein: CASRQTYEQYF
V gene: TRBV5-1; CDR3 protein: CASSLAPGGAGANVLTF
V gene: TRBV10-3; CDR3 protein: CAISETSLYEQYF
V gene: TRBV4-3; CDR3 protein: CASSQVLGSNYGYTF
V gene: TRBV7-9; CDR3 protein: CASSRRERTVNYGYTF
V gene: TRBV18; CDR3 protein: CASSPGTPPDNEQFF
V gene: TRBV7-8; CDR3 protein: CASSSSMTGPLEQYF
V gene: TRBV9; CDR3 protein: CASSPRTGTDTQYF
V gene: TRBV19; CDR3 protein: CASKQQDNSPLHF
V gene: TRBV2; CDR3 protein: CASSDGSGGSEQYF
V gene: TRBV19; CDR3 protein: CASRSSGEDTQYF
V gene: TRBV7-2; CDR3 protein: CASSSDGGGEQFF
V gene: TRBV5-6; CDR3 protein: CASSFRDRDNEQFF
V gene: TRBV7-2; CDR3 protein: CATRTASSYNEQFF
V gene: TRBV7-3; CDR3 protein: CASSLSGSDNEQFF
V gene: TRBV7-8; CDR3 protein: CASSLAGTGGQETQYF
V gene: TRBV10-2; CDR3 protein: CASRGGQASYEQYF
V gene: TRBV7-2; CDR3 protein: CASSRGQGNTGELFF
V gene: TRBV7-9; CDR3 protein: CASSFGERGGLGEQYF